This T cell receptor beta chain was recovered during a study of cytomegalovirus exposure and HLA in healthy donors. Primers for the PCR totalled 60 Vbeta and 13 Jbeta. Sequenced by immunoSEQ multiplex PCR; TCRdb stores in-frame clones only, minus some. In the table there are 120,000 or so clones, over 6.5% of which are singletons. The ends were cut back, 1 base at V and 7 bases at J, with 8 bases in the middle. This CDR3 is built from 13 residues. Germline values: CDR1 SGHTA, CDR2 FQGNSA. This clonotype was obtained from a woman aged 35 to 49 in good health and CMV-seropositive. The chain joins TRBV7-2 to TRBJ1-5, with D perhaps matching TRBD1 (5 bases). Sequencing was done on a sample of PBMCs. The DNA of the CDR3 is TGTGCCAGCAGCTTAGTTCAGGGCCAGCCCCAGCATTTT. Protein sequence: CASSLVQGQPQHF.